One and the same sample provided the 29 T cell receptor beta chains below, sequenced in a study of T cell responses to AZD1222 COVID-19 vaccine. This table comes from immunoSEQ multiplex PCR, and its TCRdb copy is limited to in-frame clones, with some not included. The sample includes 90,000 to 120,000 clones, more than 85% of them seen just once. This specimen consisted of peripheral blood, obtained on day 0 of AZD1222 vaccination. These TCRs come from an adult in good health.

V gene TRBV12-5 combines with J gene TRBJ1-1; D possibly corresponds to TRBD1 (5 bases). Germline V CDR1 and CDR2: LGHNT, FRNRAP. V lost 3 bases, J lost 6 bases, and 14 bases lay in between. This CDR3 is built from 14 residues. CDR3 sequence reads: CASGFGGVISEAFF. The CDR3 bases are TGTGCTAGTGGTTTTGGGGGGGTCATCTCTGAAGCTTTCTTT.

This clone turned up a few times. V and J are TRBV6-6 and TRBJ1-4; D perhaps matches TRBD1 (5 bases). V lost 6 bases and J 7 bases, leaving 21 bases between the germline ends. CDR1 MNHNY and CDR2 SVGAGI come from the germline V gene (reference sequence). There are 16 residues in the CDR3. For the CDR3, the DNA is TGTGCCAGCAGGACCCCCGGGCAGGGTACTTTTGAAAAACTGTTTTTT. Amino acids: CASRTPGQGTFEKLFF.

The V gene is TRBV19, the J gene TRBJ1-3, with D unclear. CDR1 is LNHDA, CDR2 SQIVND, per germline (reference sequence). V was cut by 5 bases and J by 0 bases, with 11 bases left in between. CDR3 size: 15 residues. The CDR3 here is CASSEGTTSGNTIYF. The DNA for the CDR3 is TGTGCCAGTAGTGAAGGAACCACCTCTGGAAACACCATATATTTT.

J is TRBJ1-1 and V is TRBV27, with D uncertain. CDR1 is MNHEY and CDR2 is SMNVEV in the germline V gene (reference sequence). The V gene lost 2 bases and the J gene lost 1 base, with 8 bases spanning the gap. The CDR3 is 14 amino acids. The DNA for the CDR3 is TGTGCCAGCAGTTTAAGGCGCCCGAACACTGAAGCTTTCTTT. It codes for CASSLRRPNTEAFF.

This rearrangement joins TRBV6-2 or TRBV6-3 to TRBJ1-4, with D perhaps TRBD1 (5 bases). The ends were cut back, 6 bases at V and 8 bases at J, with 19 bases in the middle. CDR3 length equals 15 residues. The germline V gene encodes CDR1 MNHEY and CDR2 SVGEGT. The CDR3 DNA sequence: TGTGCCAGCAGCACCACCGGGACGGCCATGGAAAAACTGTTTTTT. This translates into CASSTTGTAMEKLFF.

The chain uses TRBV19 and TRBJ1-4; 7 positions agree with TRBD1. This CDR3 region has 14 residues. With V trimmed by 6 bases and J by 6 bases, 7 bases remained unmatched. Germline V gene lookup returns CDR1 LNHDA and CDR2 SQIVND (reference sequence). The CDR3 sequence is CASRTTGSHEKLFF. In nucleotides, the CDR3 is TGTGCCAGTAGGACGACAGGGTCCCATGAAAAACTGTTTTTT. Supplemented by reference TRBV19 and TRBJ1-4, the full variable domain reads DGGITQSPKYLFRKEGQNVTLSCEQNLNHDAMYWYRQDPGQGLRLIYYSQIVNDFQKGDIAEGYSVSREKKESFPLTVTSAQKNPTAFYLCASRTTGSHEKLFFGSGTQLSVL.

This sequence joins TRBV5-1 and TRBJ2-1; perhaps TRBD1 as D (5 bases). Germline values: CDR1 SGHRS, CDR2 YFSETQ. The V end was cut by 0 bases, the J end by 3 bases, with 7 bases between. The CDR3 runs to 14 residues. CDR3 amino acids: CASSLAQGYNEQFF. CDR3 coding DNA: TGCGCCAGCAGCTTGGCCCAGGGCTACAATGAGCAGTTCTTC.

The rearrangement links TRBV3-1 (or the pseudogene TRBV3-2) to TRBJ2-7; 11 nucleotides line up with TRBD1. CDR1 and CDR2 (germline): LGHDT, YNNKEL (reference sequence). With V trimmed by 4 bases and J by 5 bases, 7 bases remained unmatched. The CDR3 totals 15 residues. CDR3 residues: CASSRKGQGAHEQYF. Written as DNA, the CDR3 is TGTGCCAGCAGCCGTAAAGGACAGGGGGCCCACGAGCAGTACTTC.

This sequence joins TRBV30 and TRBJ1-4; 7 nucleotides match TRBD1. This CDR3 has 14 residues. Looked up from germline, CDR1 is GTSNPN and CDR2 is SVGIG (reference sequence). Trimming at V came to 0 bases and at J to 4 bases, leaving 2 bases not matched to a gene. The CDR3: CAWSVHRGNEKLFF. CDR3 coding DNA: TGTGCCTGGAGTGTACACAGGGGTAATGAAAAACTGTTTTTT. The full variable domain, its missing parts supplied by reference TRBV30 and TRBJ1-4, is SQTIHQWPATLVQPVGSPLSLECTVEGTSNPNLYWYRQAAGRGLQLLFYSVGIGQISSEVPQNLSASRPQDRQFILSSKKLLLSDSGFYLCAWSVHRGNEKLFFGSGTQLSVL.

This chain joins TRBV5-1 and TRBJ1-2; 8 bases agree with TRBD1. In germline, CDR1 is SGHRS, CDR2 YFSETQ. This CDR3 region has 15 residues. J lost 2 bases, V lost 0 bases, and 3 bases had no gene match. CDR3 residues: CASSLGGQENYGYTF. CDR3 bases: TGCGCCAGCAGCTTGGGGGGACAGGAGAACTATGGCTACACCTTC. The variable domain in full, completed from reference TRBV5-1 and TRBJ1-2, reads KAGVTQTPRYLIKTRGQQVTLSCSPISGHRSVSWYQQTPGQGLQFLFEYFSETQRNKGNFPGRFSGRQFSNSRSEMNVSTLELGDSALYLCASSLGGQENYGYTFGSGTRLTVV.

The chain couples TRBV24-1 to TRBJ2-2; 8 bases agree with TRBD2. Germline lookup yields CDR1 KGHDR and CDR2 SFDVKD. The CDR3 spans 16 residues. The ends lost 0 bases at V and 5 bases at J; junction bases unmatched: 4. This chain's CDR3 is CATSDLQRGRTGELFF. CDR3 DNA sequence: TGTGCCACCAGTGATTTGCAGCGCGGGAGGACCGGGGAGCTGTTTTTT.

The chain links TRBV7-2 to TRBJ2-5; the D gene is possibly TRBD1 (5 bases). Per germline, CDR1 SGHTA and CDR2 FQGNSA. The CDR3 extends over 14 amino acids. V lost 5 bases to trimming and J lost 2 bases, with 12 bases between them. CDR3 sequence: CASSLGRAQETQYF. The CDR3 nucleotides are TGTGCCAGCAGCCTAGGCAGGGCTCAAGAGACCCAGTACTTC.

The chain joins TRBV18 to TRBJ1-5, with 9 positions matching TRBD1. CDR1 and CDR2 from the germline V gene are KGHSH and LQKENI. This CDR3 has 14 amino acids. After removal of 2 bases from V and 7 bases from J, the junction contained 3 bases not matched to a gene. Here the CDR3 reads CASSPGTGRQPQHF. The CDR3, as DNA: TGTGCCAGCTCACCAGGGACAGGGCGGCAGCCCCAGCATTTT.

J is TRBJ1-5 and V is TRBV23-1, with D unresolved. TRBV23-1 is annotated as an ORF whose role is uncertain. This CDR3 has 13 residues. V gave up 1 base and J gave up 5 bases, with 6 bases separating them. CDR3 nucleotides: TGCGCCAGCAGTCAATGGACCCATCAGCCCCAGCATTTT. This codes for CASSQWTHQPQHF.

The chain employs TRBV5-5 and TRBJ1-4, with a weak D call TRBD1 (5 bases). The V and J ends lost 4 bases and 0 bases respectively, with 7 bases between them. There are 14 residues in the CDR3. Per the germline V gene, CDR1 is SGHKS and CDR2 is YYEKEE (reference sequence). The CDR3, as DNA: TGTGCCAGCAGCCCGACAGCAACTAATGAAAAACTGTTTTTT. Translated: CASSPTATNEKLFF.

The gene calls are TRBV19 and TRBJ2-2, with 9 nucleotides matching TRBD1. The CDR3 sequence is 13 residues long. Per the germline V gene, CDR1 is LNHDA and CDR2 is SQIVND (reference sequence). Trimming removed 3 bases from V and 8 bases from J; junction bases left unmatched: 1. The CDR3, as DNA: TGTGCCAGTAGTATGACAGGGGGTGGGGAGCTGTTTTTT. Translation gives CASSMTGGGELFF.

The chain uses TRBV7-8 and TRBJ2-7, with 7 bases fitting TRBD2. V lost 1 base to trimming and J lost 3 bases; unmatched junction nucleotides: 9. Germline assignment: CDR1 SGHVS and CDR2 FQNEAQ. The CDR3 runs 16 residues. The CDR3 nucleotides are TGTGCCAGCAGCTTAGATCCGGGGAGGGTGGTCTACGAGCAGTACTTC. Translating it yields CASSLDPGRVVYEQYF.

V gene TRBV7-2 combines with J gene TRBJ2-7, with 7 bases fitting TRBD2. The trim removed 1 base at V and 7 bases at J, leaving 10 bases unmatched. CDR1 and CDR2 (germline): SGHTA, FQGNSA. The CDR3 covers 15 residues. CDR3 protein: CASSLGGAGREEQYF. CDR3 DNA sequence: TGTGCCAGCAGCTTAGGAGGGGCAGGGAGGGAAGAGCAGTACTTC.

The V and J genes are TRBV5-6 and TRBJ1-1; 8 bases fit TRBD1. Losses at the gene ends were 3 bases for V and 0 bases for J; bases not matched to a gene: 10. Looked up from germline, CDR1 is SGHDT and CDR2 is YYEEEE. CDR3 length: 17 amino acids. The CDR3 loop reads CASSSPWTGRMNTEAFF. The CDR3 DNA follows: TGTGCCAGCAGCTCACCCTGGACAGGGCGGATGAACACTGAAGCTTTCTTT. The entire variable domain, with the rest obtained from reference TRBV5-6 and TRBJ1-1, is as follows: DAGVTQSPTHLIKTRGQQVTLRCSPKSGHDTVSWYQQALGQGPQFIFQYYEEEERQRGNFPDRFSGHQFPNYSSELNVNALLLGDSALYLCASSSPWTGRMNTEAFFGQGTRLTVV.

V usage is TRBV13 and J usage is TRBJ2-7, with D uncertain. This CDR3 is built from 11 residues. Germline CDR1 and CDR2: PRHDT and FYEKMQ (reference sequence). Deletions cut 4 bases from V and 1 base from J, with 2 bases between. CDR3 sequence (DNA): TGTGCCAGCAGCTCGTCCTACGAGCAGTACTTC. Residues: CASSSSYEQYF.

V usage is TRBV5-6 and J usage is TRBJ1-2; D is ambiguous. Germline assignment: CDR1 SGHDT and CDR2 YYEEEE. The CDR3 is 14 residues long. The V gene lost 0 bases and the J gene lost 1 base, with 7 bases spanning the gap. The CDR3: CASSLGGYNYGYTF. CDR3 DNA sequence: TGTGCCAGCAGCTTGGGTGGATATAACTATGGCTACACCTTC.

V gene TRBV7-9 combines with J gene TRBJ2-7; 7 bases are shared with TRBD1. There are 14 residues in the CDR3. V lost 5 bases, J lost 4 bases, and 8 bases stayed unmatched. Looked up from germline, CDR1 is SEHNR and CDR2 is FQNEAQ (reference sequence). The CDR3 DNA is TGTGCCAGCAGCAAAAATACCAGGGGGTACGAGCAGTACTTC. Amino acids: CASSKNTRGYEQYF. Complete variable domain (other parts from reference TRBV7-9 and TRBJ2-7): DTGVSQNPRHKITKRGQNVTFRCDPISEHNRLYWYRQTLGQGPEFLTYFQNEAQLEKSRLLSDRFSAERPKGSFSTLEIQRTEQGDSAMYLCASSKNTRGYEQYFGPGTRLTVT.

The V and J genes are TRBV30 and TRBJ1-6; tentative D call: TRBD1 (5 bases). The germline gives CDR1 GTSNPN, CDR2 SVGIG (reference sequence). CDR3 size: 15 residues. V shed 5 bases and J shed 12 bases, with 23 bases lying between them. The CDR3 sequence: CAWGAPGVFHLPLHF. The CDR3 DNA sequence: TGTGCCTGGGGGGCCCCCGGGGTATTTCATTTACCCCTCCACTTT.

V gene TRBV4-2 combines with J gene TRBJ1-2; D uncertain. The germline gives CDR1 LGHNA, CDR2 YNFKEQ. The CDR3 consists of 15 residues. Deletions cut 0 bases from V and 6 bases from J, with 14 bases between. The CDR3 protein is CASSQDYPEDNGYTF. The DNA for the CDR3 is TGTGCCAGCAGCCAAGATTACCCGGAAGATAATGGCTACACCTTC.

The chain uses TRBV21-1 and TRBJ2-5. TRBV21-1 represents a pseudogene. This CDR3 region has 16 residues. The DNA for the CDR3 is TGTGCCAGCAGCAAAGCGGTGGGGGACGGCGGGGAGACCCAGTACTTC. Its protein product is CASSKAVGDGGETQYF.

This sequence joins TRBV3-1 (or the pseudogene TRBV3-2) and TRBJ2-5; 9 nucleotides line up with TRBD1. Germline V CDR1 and CDR2: LGHDT, YNNKEL (reference sequence). The CDR3 is made up of 15 amino acids. Trimming took 1 base from V and 5 from J; bases not matched to a gene: 5. The CDR3 reads CASSQGTGEVETQYF. The CDR3 DNA reads as TGTGCCAGCAGCCAAGGGACAGGGGAGGTGGAGACCCAGTACTTC.

This clone was seen only once. The chain links TRBV7-2 to TRBJ2-5, with 11 bases fitting TRBD2. Germline V gives CDR1 SGHTA, CDR2 FQGNSA. V was pared by 1 base and J by 5 bases, with 6 bases of the junction left unmatched. This CDR3 is built from 16 residues. The CDR3 nucleotides are TGTGCCAGCAGCTTAGGACTAGCGGGATATATTGAGACCCAGTACTTC. This encodes CASSLGLAGYIETQYF.

The sample holds a few counts of this clone. The chain combines TRBV11-3 with TRBJ1-1; maybe TRBD1 (6 bases). This CDR3 has 13 residues. Trimming left V 4 bases short and J 7 bases short, with 13 bases between. Germline CDR1 SGHNT, CDR2 YENEEA. CDR3 loop: CASSSPGGREAFF. For the CDR3, the DNA is TGTGCCAGCAGCTCACCGGGGGGCCGTGAAGCTTTCTTT.

The chain links TRBV7-3 to TRBJ1-1, with 9 bases aligning to TRBD1. The V segment lost 5 bases and the J segment 5 bases; nucleotides outside the gene matches: 6. The length of the CDR3 is 14 residues. The germline V gene has CDR1 SGHTA and CDR2 FQGTGA. The CDR3 spells CASSAQGAGTEAFF. DNA for the CDR3: TGTGCCAGCAGCGCACAGGGGGCCGGTACTGAAGCTTTCTTT.